Included here is one T cell receptor (beta chain) sequence, with context. What it recognizes is unknown. This sample stems from a study of cytomegalovirus exposure and HLA in healthy donors. Points from the study as a whole: Presence/absence analyses rested on an assumption that sequencing depth was roughly uniform across donors. With DRB1 most and HLA-C fewest, TCR association rates differed between HLA loci in a later analysis. In an earlier analysis, most TCR beta V segments were productive about 87% or about 30% of the time. Later analysis reportedly placed an Asian-associated ancestry cluster below the roughly 680-donor mean in N-insertions.

After removal of 2 bases from V and 3 bases from J, the junction contained 0 bases not matched to a gene. Germline CDR1 is SGHNT and CDR2 is YENEEA. The length of the CDR3 is 13 residues. PCR primers comprised 60 Vbeta and 13 Jbeta primers. Only in-frame clones appear in the TCRdb table, and some are missing; sequencing was by immunoSEQ multiplex PCR. In the table there are under 200,000 clones, roughly three quarters of which are singletons. The V and J genes are TRBV11-3 and TRBJ2-5; 7 bases align to TRBD1. The receptor was isolated from a man aged 18 to 30 in good health and CMV-seropositive. Sequencing used PBMCs. The CDR3 is CASSLTGEETQYF. Here the CDR3 DNA reads TGTGCCAGCAGCTTAACAGGGGAAGAGACCCAGTACTTC. The variable domain in full, with the rest retrieved from reference TRBV11-3 and TRBJ2-5, is EAGVVQSPRYKIIEKKQPVAFWCNPISGHNTLYWYLQNLGQGPELLIRYENEEAVDDSQLPKDRFSAERLKGVDSTLKIQPAELGDSAVYLCASSLTGEETQYFGPGTRLLVL.